Listed below are T cell receptor beta chains from one sample, sequenced in a study of T cells in Graves' hyperthyroidism and ophthalmopathy. TCRdb re-analysed the multiplex PCR reads in MiXCR, keeping a single row per CDR3 protein. Of over 700,000 distinct CDR3 sequences in the sample, more than 30% were seen once. What was sequenced was blood. The receptors here all came from a man aged 18 to 35 with Graves' hyperthyroidism. CDR3s leave out the opening cysteine and the closing phenylalanine or tryptophan.

v_call	j_call	cdr3_aa
TRBV7-6	TRBJ2-5	ASSRPPRPETQY
TRBV6-1	TRBJ1-5	ASHVPGGPGQPQH
TRBV5-4	TRBJ2-2	ASSLGTQRYTGELF
TRBV20-1	TRBJ2-7	SACGRASYEQY
TRBV7-9	TRBJ2-5	ASSLRLQETQY
TRBV4-2	TRBJ2-7	ASSQGTGGYYEQY
TRBV6-5	TRBJ1-2	ASSSGPPGRGYT
TRBV14	TRBJ2-5	ASSRNRDAKTQY
TRBV10-3	TRBJ1-2	AIEDSPYYGYT
TRBV10-3	TRBJ2-7	AISESPGANEQY
TRBV10-3	TRBJ2-7	ASRELAGGSYEQY
TRBV15	TRBJ2-7	ATSRSGYEQY
TRBV4-1	TRBJ2-7	ASSQDRGRPVDEQY
TRBV2	TRBJ2-2	ASYTGWTGELF
TRBV12-3/TRBV12-4	TRBJ2-7	ASSPRQQTYEQY
TRBV15	TRBJ1-1	ATSRKLDTEAF
TRBV5-1	TRBJ1-6	ASSLSRQGSPLH